The sample holds one count of the clone carrying this TCR beta chain. Its antigen is not known. The immunoSEQ assay was v3. Clones were read by immunoSEQ multiplex PCR, and TCRdb kept only the in-frame ones, dropping some. The table records more than 50,000 clones, around 86% of them present only once. Time point: pre-treatment sample, taken before nivolumab and TIL therapy. Patients were adults with stage 4 NSCLC. The data stem from a study of TIL therapy for anti-PD-1-resistant metastatic lung cancer. Study-wide background: Patients had a median age of about 50 years (range 38-75). Most patients had lung adenocarcinoma; a few tumors were EGFR-mutant, two ALK-rearranged; half smoked currently or formerly. Study-wide results and limits: After infusion, TIL clonotypes partly replaced peripheral T cells and declined over months.

The CDR3 has 14 residues. V lost 7 bases and J lost 8; bases outside the gene matches: 11. The germline gives CDR1 MDHEN, CDR2 SYDVKM. The starting material was blood, obtained at baseline. The sequence was collected from a person aged 25-80 years with non-small cell lung cancer. The V gene is TRBV28, the J gene TRBJ2-1, with TRBD2 identical over 7 bases. The chain's CDR3 is CASNSGRALDEQFF. The DNA for the CDR3 is TGTGCCAGCAATTCGGGGAGGGCCTTGGATGAGCAGTTCTTC. The full variable domain, completed using reference TRBV28 and TRBJ2-1, is DVKVTQSSRYLVKRTGEKVFLECVQDMDHENMFWYRQDPGLGLRLIYFSYDVKMKEKGDIPEGYSVSREKKERFSLILESASTNQTSMYLCASNSGRALDEQFFGPGTRLTVL.